Given below is one T cell receptor (beta chain) in context. Antigen: not known. The CDR3 runs 14 residues. V lost 0 bases, J lost 2 bases, and 7 bases lay in between. Germline V CDR1 and CDR2: LGHNA, YNFKEQ. This entry is derived from a study of OX40 agonist ivuxolimab in advanced cancers. The overall study: Ivuxolimab, an agonistic anti-OX40 (CD134) antibody, was given to patients. Partial responses were recorded for three patients, including one with hepatocellular carcinoma and two with cutaneous melanoma. Study-wide results and caveats: The CD4+ and CD8+ T cells in the blood had expanded clonally by week 6 at 0.1 to 3.0 mg/kg.

Patients had blood sampled at baseline and again on cycle 4 day 1 and cycle 7 day 1. The table came from immunoSEQ multiplex PCR; TCRdb's copy has only in-frame clones and leaves some out. Among about 83,000 clones listed, roughly four fifths were seen once. Sequencing used CD4+ or CD8+ T cells sorted from blood, obtained in a trial of the OX40 agonist ivuxolimab. The rearrangement joins TRBV4-2 to TRBJ2-5; D is uncertain. This receptor was identified in an adult with an advanced solid tumor such as melanoma, head and neck, liver or kidney cancer. DNA for the CDR3: TGTGCCAGCAGCCAAGACTGGGCACAAGAGACCCAGTACTTC. Encoded protein: CASSQDWAQETQYF.